A single sample is the source of the 20 T cell receptor beta chains below, sequenced in a study of blood T cells in healthy people across ages. A second PCR of about 6 to 11 cycles used a sample-barcoded 5' primer and a J-beta primer mix. One entry per CDR3 protein, called by TCRdb with MiXCR from the 5' RACE reads. Seen here are 650,000 to 1,000,000 distinct CDR3 sequences, around half observed once, and the top ten hold 15% to 20%. The sequenced sample consisted of blood. These receptors came from an elderly man in good health.

To note about this clonotype: The junction and the germline gene differ at one end; a read error may be behind it. V is TRBV7-9 and J is TRBJ1-1; the D gene is possibly TRBD1 (5 bases). The CDR3 spans 14 residues. Germline loops: CDR1 SEHNR, CDR2 FQNEAQ (reference sequence). The CDR3 DNA reads TGCGCCAGCGGAAAGACAGAATTGAACACTGAAACTTTCTTT. Translating it yields CASGKTELNTETFF. The full variable domain, with the rest looked up from reference TRBV7-9 and TRBJ1-1, is DTGVSQNPRHKITKRGQNVTFRCDPISEHNRLYWYRQTLGQGPEFLTYFQNEAQLEKSRLLSDRFSAERPKGSFSTLEIQRTEQGDSAMYLCASGKTELNTETFFGQGTRLTVV.

The chain has TRBV5-1 and TRBJ2-7; 9 bases fit TRBD2. Germline CDR1 and CDR2: SGHRS and YFSETQ. The CDR3 loop spans 16 amino acids. With 4 bases clipped from V and 6 bases from J, the junction kept 14 bases outside the gene matches. This CDR3 reads CASSPSVASGVAEQYF. The CDR3 DNA reads TGCGCCAGCAGCCCATCGGTCGCTAGCGGGGTGGCCGAGCAGTACTTC.

This clonotype was counted ten times or more. The V call is TRBV7-2, the J call TRBJ2-3, with 7 bases matching TRBD2. CDR3 length: 14 residues. After removal of 5 bases from V and 5 bases from J, the junction contained 7 bases not matched to a gene. CDR1 is SGHTA, CDR2 FQGNSA, per germline. CDR3 sequence reads: CASSTERERDTQYF. The CDR3 nucleotides are TGTGCCAGCAGCACAGAGCGGGAAAGAGATACGCAGTATTTT. The full variable domain, rest sourced from reference TRBV7-2 and TRBJ2-3, is GAGVSQSPSNKVTEKGKDVELRCDPISGHTALYWYRQSLGQGLEFLIYFQGNSAPDKSGLPSDRFSAERTGGSVSTLTIQRTQQEDSAVYLCASSTERERDTQYFGPGTRLTVL.

V is TRBV28 and J is TRBJ2-1, with 9 bases lining up with TRBD2. The length of the CDR3 is 17 residues. V was clipped by 0 bases and J by 1 base; unmatched bases: 4. Germline CDR1 reads MDHEN; CDR2 reads SYDVKM. CDR3 in amino acids: CASSLWISGSSYNEQFF. The DNA of the CDR3 is TGTGCCAGCAGTTTATGGATTAGCGGGAGTTCCTACAATGAGCAGTTCTTC.

This clonotype was observed a few times. The V call is TRBV3-1, the J call TRBJ2-5; D gene uncertain. The CDR3 loop spans 12 amino acids. The V gene's germline CDR1 is LGHDT and CDR2 YNNKEL (reference sequence). Deletions cut 0 bases from V and 7 bases from J, with 6 bases between. CDR3 sequence (DNA): TGTGCCAGCAGCCAAGATAGGGCGACCCAGTACTTC. It encodes CASSQDRATQYF.

This chain joins TRBV28 and TRBJ2-3; D not resolved. The V gene's germline CDR1 is MDHEN and CDR2 SYDVKM. This CDR3 is 14 amino acids long. The V end was cut by 6 bases, the J end by 1 base, with 11 bases between. The CDR3: CASSYPTGTDTQYF. The CDR3 DNA reads TGTGCCAGCAGCTATCCTACGGGCACAGATACGCAGTATTTT. The full variable domain, in which reference TRBV28 and TRBJ2-3 provide the parts outside the CDR3, is DVKVTQSSRYLVKRTGEKVFLECVQDMDHENMFWYRQDPGLGLRLIYFSYDVKMKEKGDIPEGYSVSREKKERFSLILESASTNQTSMYLCASSYPTGTDTQYFGPGTRLTVL.

This sequence joins TRBV20-1 and TRBJ2-3, with TRBD2 identical over 8 bases. The V gene's germline CDR1 is DFQATT and CDR2 SNEGSKA (reference sequence). Losses at the gene ends were 6 bases for V and 0 bases for J; bases not matched to a gene: 11. The CDR3 spans 16 residues. The CDR3 bases are TGCAGTGCCACGGGGGGGAGGGCCATTAGCACAGATACGCAGTATTTT. It specifies CSATGGRAISTDTQYF.

The CDR3: CASSLTSYGADTQYF. Written as DNA, the CDR3 is TGTGCCAGCAGTTTGACCTCATATGGCGCAGATACGCAGTATTTT. V gene TRBV28 combines with J gene TRBJ2-3; no definite D call. This CDR3 spans 15 amino acids. V was shortened by 3 bases and J by 4 bases, with 14 bases between the two germline ends. Germline V CDR1 and CDR2: MDHEN, SYDVKM.

In its sample, this clonotype was seen a few times. The genes are TRBV12-3 or TRBV12-4 and TRBJ2-1, with a tentative D call TRBD2 (6 bases). V was shortened by 6 bases and J by 10 bases, with 22 bases between the two germline ends. The CDR3 sequence is 15 residues long. The CDR3 DNA sequence: TGTGCCAGCAGATCGGGGATAGCGGCTCGGAGGGAGCAGTTCTTC. Residues: CASRSGIAARREQFF.

This clonotype has just a few counts. The chain uses TRBV29-1 and TRBJ1-4; tentative D call: TRBD1 (5 bases). V dropped 7 bases and J dropped 1 base, with 10 bases sitting between them. CDR1 is SQVTM, CDR2 ANQGSEA, per germline. This CDR3 has 13 residues. The CDR3 nucleotides are TGCAGCGCCCGGGACGGAACTAATGAAAAACTGTTTTTT. Its translation: CSARDGTNEKLFF.

The V call is TRBV7-2, the J call TRBJ2-3; D not resolved. From germline, CDR1 is SGHTA and CDR2 FQGNSA. There are 11 residues in the CDR3. V was trimmed by 5 bases and J by 6 bases, leaving 6 bases between them. As DNA, the CDR3 is TGTGCCAGCAGCATAAAGGATACGCAGTATTTT. The encoded protein is CASSIKDTQYF.

This clonotype appeared a single time. The genes are TRBV4-1 and TRBJ1-4, with 8 nucleotides matching TRBD1. Looked up from germline, CDR1 is MGHRA and CDR2 is YSYEKL. The CDR3 is made up of 16 amino acids. J was trimmed by 4 bases and V by 0 bases; bases with no gene match: 4. The CDR3 DNA sequence: TGCGCCAGCAGCCAAGAGCGGACAGGGCTTAATGAAAAACTGTTTTTT. As protein: CASSQERTGLNEKLFF.

Notes on this clonotype: The junction shows a germline mismatch at one end, possibly a read error. The V call is TRBV7-2, the J call TRBJ2-7; D may match TRBD1 or TRBD2 (5 bases each). This CDR3 has 14 amino acids. Germline lookup yields CDR1 SGHTA and CDR2 FQGNSA. CDR3 region: CVSSLATGRGEQYF. The CDR3 region has the DNA TGTGTCAGCAGCTTAGCGACGGGAAGGGGCGAGCAGTACTTC.

This clonotype showed up just a few times. The chain has TRBV12-3 or TRBV12-4 and TRBJ2-2; TRBD2 agrees at 10 bases. V shed 5 bases and J 1 base; nucleotides not matched to a gene: 4. The CDR3 is made up of 16 amino acids. For the CDR3, the DNA is TGTGCCAGCAGTCCTAGGACTAGCGGGAACACCGGGGAGCTGTTTTTT. Translation gives CASSPRTSGNTGELFF.

In its sample, this clonotype was seen many times. The chain combines TRBV7-2 with TRBJ2-7; maybe TRBD1 (5 bases). This CDR3 has 14 residues. The germline V gene has CDR1 SGHTA and CDR2 FQGNSA. Trimming took off 1 base at V and 4 bases at J, with 11 bases between the two ends. DNA for the CDR3: TGTGCCAGCAGCTTAGGTCGCCAGGGATACGAGCAGTACTTC. It encodes CASSLGRQGYEQYF.

This clonotype was counted only a few times. This chain connects TRBV6-2 or TRBV6-3 to TRBJ2-5, with 9 bases identical to TRBD1. The end of the DNA is better explained by TRBJ2-7, so the J call may be wrong. CDR3 length: 14 amino acids. Germline CDR1 MNHEY, CDR2 SVGEGT. The CDR3 nucleotides are TGTGCCAGCAGCGGGACAGGGCTGAGCCACGAGCAGTACTTC. Protein product: CASSGTGLSHEQYF.

This clonotype was observed a handful of times. The gene calls are TRBV5-1 and TRBJ2-1; 10 bases line up with TRBD2. Germline lookup yields CDR1 SGHRS and CDR2 YFSETQ. This CDR3 has 15 amino acids. J lost 6 bases, V lost 4 bases, and 7 bases had no gene match. For the CDR3, the DNA is TGCGCCAGCAGCACGGGACTAGCGAATGGCAATGAGCAGTTCTTC. Translated, it gives CASSTGLANGNEQFF. Using reference TRBV5-1 and TRBJ2-1 for the parts outside the CDR3, the full variable domain is KAGVTQTPRYLIKTRGQQVTLSCSPISGHRSVSWYQQTPGQGLQFLFEYFSETQRNKGNFPGRFSGRQFSNSRSEMNVSTLELGDSALYLCASSTGLANGNEQFFGPGTRLTVL.

This clonotype came up a few times. This chain connects TRBV4-3 to TRBJ2-7, with D unclear. Germline V gene data show CDR1 as LGHNA and CDR2 as YSLEER. V dropped 0 bases and J dropped 5 bases, with 8 bases sitting between them. The CDR3 covers 13 residues. The CDR3: CASSQDRNHEQYF. CDR3 DNA sequence: TGCGCCAGCAGCCAAGATAGGAACCACGAGCAGTACTTC.

Points on this clonotype: It may be a read error: a sequence one base away is much more abundant. The rearrangement joins TRBV2 to TRBJ2-7; TRBD1 matches 12 bases. CDR3 length: 15 amino acids. Germline loops: CDR1 SNHLY, CDR2 FYNNEI. V lost 8 bases to trimming and J lost 2 bases; unmatched junction nucleotides: 7. CDR3 sequence: CASQFGTGGAYEQYF. The CDR3 DNA sequence: TGTGCCAGCCAGTTCGGGACAGGGGGCGCCTACGAGCAGTACTTC.

The genes are TRBV5-5 and TRBJ2-1, with D maybe TRBD2 (5 bases). With 0 bases removed from V and 0 bases from J, the gap between germline ends came to 10 bases. Germline V lookup: CDR1 SGHKS, CDR2 YYEKEE (reference sequence). CDR3 size: 16 residues. CDR3 DNA sequence: TGTGCCAGCAGCTTGGTTCCGGGAAGCTCCTACAATGAGCAGTTCTTC. This translates into CASSLVPGSSYNEQFF. Supplemented by reference TRBV5-5 and TRBJ2-1, the full variable domain reads DAGVTQSPTHLIKTRGQQVTLRCSPISGHKSVSWYQQVLGQGPQFIFQYYEKEERGRGNFPDRFSARQFPNYSSELNVNALLLGDSALYLCASSLVPGSSYNEQFFGPGTRLTVL.